What follows describes a single TCR beta chain. The CDR3 has 14 amino acids. Germline V lookup: CDR1 SGHNT, CDR2 YENEEA. V lost 1 base and J lost 10, with 13 bases in between. This sample is part of a study of metastatic and nonmetastatic thyroid tumors. Before thyroid surgery, none of the patients had received any treatment. TCRdb re-called the PCR reads via MiXCR. Here the sample spans approximately 16,000 clones, roughly an eighth being singletons. The genes are TRBV11-3 and TRBJ2-2; D gene unclear. The source of this sequence is a female donor with papillary thyroid cancer or a benign thyroid nodule (not recorded which). Some clones in this sample may be carry-over from other donors' samples. Sequenced input: tumor tissue. For the CDR3, the DNA is TGTGCCAGCAGCTTAGTTGGTGGAAGTACGGAGCTGTTTTTT. Translating it yields CASSLVGGSTELFF.